These 32 T cell receptor beta chains were all obtained from the same sample, sequenced in a study of CD8+ T cells in alopecia areata. Described treatment: oral pan-JAK inhibitor, 5-10 mg twice daily. Reverse transcription of extracted RNA yielded cDNA, which provided the sequencing template. The repertoire was sequenced with immunoSEQ multiplex PCR; TCRdb's copy has only in-frame clones and lacks some. Seen here are more than 150,000 clones, roughly three fifths observed once, and the top ten hold 3% to 3.5%. Material: CD4+ T cells sorted from blood, obtained at week 4, from a patient treated with tofacitinib. Receptors were obtained from a human donor with alopecia areata.

The chain employs TRBV29-1 and TRBJ1-2; 7 bases agree with TRBD1. Per germline, CDR1 SQVTM and CDR2 ANQGSEA. This CDR3 has 12 residues. The CDR3: CIGGSINYGYTF. The CDR3 DNA follows: TGCATAGGGGGCTCGATCAACTATGGCTACACCTTC.

V is TRBV30 and J is TRBJ2-7; 8 nucleotides match TRBD1. Germline V lookup: CDR1 GTSNPN, CDR2 SVGIG (reference sequence). The CDR3 runs 13 residues. Germline trimming cut 7 bases from V and 3 bases from J; bases unmatched to any gene: 8. The CDR3 is CAFYRDRHYEQYF. The CDR3 DNA is TGTGCCTTCTACCGGGACAGGCACTACGAGCAGTACTTC.

The V and J genes are TRBV15 and TRBJ2-3, with 11 nucleotides matching TRBD2. V trimming: 3 bases; J trimming: 1 base; junction bases outside the gene matches: 3. The CDR3 runs 16 residues. Germline loops: CDR1 LNHNV, CDR2 YYDKDF (reference sequence). The CDR3 nucleotides read TGTGCCACCAGCAGGACTAGCGGGGAGGGCACAGATACGCAGTATTTT. Protein sequence: CATSRTSGEGTDTQYF. The complete variable domain, with remaining parts taken from reference TRBV15 and TRBJ2-3, reads DAMVIQNPRYQVTQFGKPVTLSCSQTLNHNVMYWYQQKSSQAPKLLFHYYDKDFNNEADTPDNFQSRRPNTSFCFLDIRSPGLGDTAMYLCATSRTSGEGTDTQYFGPGTRLTVL.

The V gene is TRBV5-6, the J gene TRBJ1-6; weak D call: TRBD1 (5 bases). CDR1 and CDR2 (germline): SGHDT, YYEEEE. The V and J ends lost 0 bases and 9 bases respectively, with 16 bases between them. The CDR3 totals 16 residues. The CDR3 is CASSLATGASISPLHF. The CDR3 nucleotides read TGTGCCAGCAGCTTGGCTACAGGAGCGAGTATTTCACCCCTCCACTTT.

The rearrangement joins TRBV28 to TRBJ2-7; no definite D call. Trimming took off 1 base at V and 5 bases at J, with 3 bases between the two ends. The CDR3 spans 11 residues. CDR1 MDHEN and CDR2 SYDVKM come from the germline V gene. The CDR3 DNA sequence: TGTGCCAGCAGTTTATTGGACGAGCAGTACTTC. Translating gives CASSLLDEQYF.

V and J are TRBV5-4 and TRBJ2-4, with D maybe TRBD2 (6 bases). Trimming took 2 bases from V and 8 from J, leaving 8 bases between them. CDR1 and CDR2 from the germline V gene are SGHNT and YYREEE (reference sequence). The CDR3 totals 12 residues. For the CDR3, the DNA is TGTGCCAGCAGCTTACGGAGGGACATTCAGTACTTC. Its translation is CASSLRRDIQYF. The full variable domain, its missing parts supplied by reference TRBV5-4 and TRBJ2-4, is ETGVTQSPTHLIKTRGQQVTLRCSSQSGHNTVSWYQQALGQGPQFIFQYYREEENGRGNFPPRFSGLQFPNYSSELNVNALELDDSALYLCASSLRRDIQYFGAGTRLSVL.

Regarding this clone: The junction and the germline gene differ at one end; a read error may be behind it. V gene TRBV7-7 combines with J gene TRBJ2-3, with D perhaps TRBD2 (5 bases). CDR3 size: 15 residues. Germline-derived CDR1 and CDR2 are SSHAT and FNYEAQ (reference sequence). As DNA, the CDR3 is TGTGCTAGCAGCTTCAATGCGGGTCGCACAGATACGCAGTATTTT. Protein sequence: CASSFNAGRTDTQYF. The full variable domain, completed using reference TRBV7-7 and TRBJ2-3, is GAGVSQSPRYKVTKRGQDVTLRCDPISSHATLYWYQQALGQGPEFLTYFNYEAQPDKSGLPSDRFSAERPEGSISTLTIQRTEQRDSAMYRCASSFNAGRTDTQYFGPGTRLTVL.

CDR3 nucleotides: TGTGCCAGCAGCGAGTTGGTAGCCACCGGGGAGCTGTTTTTT. This gives the protein CASSELVATGELFF. The rearrangement joins TRBV2 to TRBJ2-2; no reliable D call. V was pared by 6 bases and J by 4 bases, with 12 bases between. Per germline, CDR1 SNHLY and CDR2 FYNNEI. The CDR3 is made up of 14 amino acids.

The V and J genes are TRBV4-1 and TRBJ1-1; D call uncertain. Trimming shortened V by 7 bases and J by 8 bases, and 14 bases separated the two germline ends. This CDR3 has 12 residues. Germline assignment: CDR1 MGHRA and CDR2 YSYEKL. The CDR3 loop reads CASKGTGPEAFF. CDR3 DNA sequence: TGCGCCAGCAAGGGCACCGGGCCAGAAGCTTTCTTT.

The chain recombines TRBV15 with TRBJ2-3; D remains ambiguous. The CDR3 consists of 13 residues. Germline CDR1 is LNHNV and CDR2 is YYDKDF (reference sequence). V lost 0 bases and J lost 4, with 5 bases in between. CDR3 nucleotides: TGTGCCACCAGCAGAGATTGGGCAGATACGCAGTATTTT. Its translation is CATSRDWADTQYF.

The gene calls are TRBV14 and TRBJ1-2, with D hard to call. The CDR3 length is 14 residues. The V and J ends lost 0 bases and 4 bases respectively, with 9 bases between them. CDR1 is SGHDN, CDR2 FVKESK, per germline. This CDR3 reads CASSQDAGFYGYTF. CDR3 DNA sequence: TGTGCCAGCAGCCAAGATGCGGGTTTCTATGGCTACACCTTC.

J is TRBJ2-1 and V is TRBV29-1; TRBD2 aligns across 7 bases. V was clipped by 6 bases and J by 4 bases; unmatched bases: 9. The CDR3 is 14 amino acids. Germline lookup yields CDR1 SQVTM and CDR2 ANQGSEA. CDR3 region: CSVERLAPYNEQFF. The DNA of the CDR3 is TGCAGCGTCGAAAGACTAGCCCCTTACAATGAGCAGTTCTTC.

The chain couples TRBV11-2 to TRBJ2-6; no firm D call. The V and J ends lost 5 bases and 2 bases respectively, with 13 bases between them. The length of the CDR3 is 16 residues. Germline CDR1 reads SGHAT; CDR2 reads FQNNGV. The CDR3 spells CASSKPWGPGANVLTF. The CDR3 bases are TGTGCCAGCAGCAAGCCGTGGGGTCCTGGGGCCAACGTCCTGACTTTC.

The chain is built from TRBV25-1 and TRBJ1-1; no clear D gene. Trimming left V 6 bases short and J 6 bases short, with 8 bases between. The germline V gene encodes CDR1 MGHDK and CDR2 SYGVNS. This CDR3 contains 11 residues. The chain's CDR3 is CASRLDPEAFF. CDR3 sequence (DNA): TGTGCCAGCAGGTTAGATCCTGAAGCTTTCTTT.

This sequence joins TRBV7-2 and TRBJ1-3; a possible D gene is TRBD1 (5 bases). The CDR3 is made up of 15 amino acids. The germline V gene encodes CDR1 SGHTA and CDR2 FQGNSA. The V gene lost 2 bases and the J gene lost 3 bases, with 11 bases spanning the gap. The CDR3, as DNA: TGTGCCAGCAGCTTAAGCAGGGAACGTGGAAACACCATATATTTT. Translating it yields CASSLSRERGNTIYF.

About this clone itself: The sample carries other DNA sequences with the same CDR3. The V and J genes are TRBV29-1 and TRBJ2-5, with D possibly being TRBD2 (5 bases). In germline, CDR1 is SQVTM, CDR2 ANQGSEA. The CDR3 totals 10 residues. V lost 6 bases to trimming and J lost 3 bases, with 5 bases between them. The CDR3 nucleotides read TGCAGCGTGGAGGAAGAGACCCAGTACTTC. Translation gives CSVEEETQYF.

V usage is TRBV23-1 and J usage is TRBJ1-3, with unresolved D. TRBV23-1 is classed as an ORF, of uncertain function. The germline V and J ends were trimmed by 1 base and 4 bases, with 5 bases remaining between them. The CDR3 loop spans 13 amino acids. The CDR3 bases are TGCGCCAGCAGTCAATTGGAGGGAAACACCATATATTTT. It codes for CASSQLEGNTIYF.

The chain combines TRBV4-1 with TRBJ2-2; D might be TRBD1 or TRBD2, each matching 5 bases. This CDR3 is built from 15 residues. Germline V lookup: CDR1 MGHRA, CDR2 YSYEKL. The germline V and J ends were trimmed by 3 bases and 4 bases, with 12 bases remaining between them. CDR3 protein: CASSQRDPTTGELFF. The CDR3 DNA follows: TGCGCCAGCAGCCAGAGGGACCCGACCACCGGGGAGCTGTTTTTT.

This clone was observed a few times. The V and J genes are TRBV19 and TRBJ2-1, with TRBD2 identical over 8 bases. V was clipped by 3 bases and J by 3 bases; unmatched bases: 4. Germline V lookup: CDR1 LNHDA, CDR2 SQIVND (reference sequence). CDR3 length: 15 residues. This chain's CDR3 is CASSIRTSSYNEQFF. For the CDR3, the DNA is TGTGCCAGTAGTATCCGGACTAGCAGCTACAATGAGCAGTTCTTC. Full variable domain (remainder filled in from reference TRBV19 and TRBJ2-1): DGGITQSPKYLFRKEGQNVTLSCEQNLNHDAMYWYRQDPGQGLRLIYYSQIVNDFQKGDIAEGYSVSREKKESFPLTVTSAQKNPTAFYLCASSIRTSSYNEQFFGPGTRLTVL.

The chain combines TRBV5-4 with TRBJ2-5; a possible D gene is TRBD1 (6 bases). From germline, CDR1 is SGHNT and CDR2 YYREEE (reference sequence). The germline V and J ends were trimmed by 4 bases and 4 bases, with 14 bases remaining between them. CDR3 length: 14 residues. The CDR3 spells CASSPKQGLETQYF. The CDR3, as DNA: TGTGCCAGCAGCCCGAAACAGGGTTTAGAGACCCAGTACTTC. The full variable domain, completed using reference TRBV5-4 and TRBJ2-5, is ETGVTQSPTHLIKTRGQQVTLRCSSQSGHNTVSWYQQALGQGPQFIFQYYREEENGRGNFPPRFSGLQFPNYSSELNVNALELDDSALYLCASSPKQGLETQYFGPGTRLLVL.

This chain uses TRBV29-1 with TRBJ2-3; D is perhaps TRBD1 (6 bases). The ends were cut back, 3 bases at V and 0 bases at J, with 16 bases in the middle. The CDR3 spans 16 residues. Germline assignment: CDR1 SQVTM and CDR2 ANQGSEA. The CDR3 protein is CSVDRSWTASTDTQYF. In DNA form, the CDR3 reads TGCAGCGTTGACCGTAGTTGGACAGCCAGCACAGATACGCAGTATTTT.

This sequence joins TRBV2 and TRBJ2-5; D possibly corresponds to TRBD2 (5 bases). CDR3 length: 15 residues. CDR1 is SNHLY and CDR2 is FYNNEI in the germline V gene. The ends were cut back, 0 bases at V and 1 base at J, with 9 bases in the middle. The CDR3 loop is CASSEARVTQETQYF. CDR3 nucleotides: TGTGCCAGCAGTGAAGCGCGGGTCACCCAAGAGACCCAGTACTTC. The whole variable domain, remainder taken from reference TRBV2 and TRBJ2-5, is EPEVTQTPSHQVTQMGQEVILRCVPISNHLYFYWYRQILGQKVEFLVSFYNNEISEKSEIFDDQFSVERPDGSNFTLKIRSTKLEDSAMYFCASSEARVTQETQYFGPGTRLLVL.

This chain joins TRBV6-1 and TRBJ2-1; D is uncertain. Germline CDR1 MNHNS, CDR2 SASEGT. V lost 11 bases and J 0 bases, leaving 8 bases between the germline ends. The CDR3 is 12 residues long. The DNA for the CDR3 is TGTGCCTGTCGGAGCTCCTACAATGAGCAGTTCTTC. Protein: CACRSSYNEQFF.

The CDR3 spells CASSLPRQGRDTGELFF. CDR3 sequence (DNA): TGCGCCAGCAGCCTCCCTCGACAGGGGAGGGACACCGGGGAGCTGTTTTTT. The chain recombines TRBV5-1 with TRBJ2-2, with D perhaps matching TRBD1 (8 bases). V was cut by 4 bases and J by 3 bases, with 19 bases left in between. Germline CDR1 reads SGHRS; CDR2 reads YFSETQ. CDR3 length equals 17 residues. Together with reference TRBV5-1 and TRBJ2-2, the CDR3 gives the full variable domain: KAGVTQTPRYLIKTRGQQVTLSCSPISGHRSVSWYQQTPGQGLQFLFEYFSETQRNKGNFPGRFSGRQFSNSRSEMNVSTLELGDSALYLCASSLPRQGRDTGELFFGEGSRLTVL.

This clone was counted once. The chain links TRBV30 to TRBJ2-5, with D possibly matching TRBD1 (5 bases). The germline CDR1 and CDR2 sequences are GTSNPN and SVGIG (reference sequence). Deletions cut 3 bases from V and 0 bases from J, with 11 bases between. The CDR3 totals 14 residues. The CDR3, as DNA: TGTGCCTGGAGCAAAGACAGATACCAAGAGACCCAGTACTTC. This gives the protein CAWSKDRYQETQYF.

J is TRBJ1-6 and V is TRBV5-1; D possibly corresponds to TRBD1 (5 bases). The CDR3 sequence is 15 residues long. The ends were cut back, 0 bases at V and 5 bases at J, with 9 bases in the middle. Germline V gene data show CDR1 as SGHRS and CDR2 as YFSETQ. In DNA form, the CDR3 reads TGCGCCAGCAGCTTGGGAGGGGCCGATAATTCACCCCTCCACTTT. It encodes CASSLGGADNSPLHF.

J is TRBJ1-5 and V is TRBV7-2; a possible D gene is TRBD1 (5 bases). Germline V gene data show CDR1 as SGHTA and CDR2 as FQGNSA. The V end was cut by 4 bases, the J end by 6 bases, with 16 bases between. The CDR3 has 15 amino acids. CDR3 DNA sequence: TGTGCCAGCAGCTCTACGACAGAGAGGTCTCAGCCCCAGCATTTT. Encoded protein: CASSSTTERSQPQHF.

V and J are TRBV5-1 and TRBJ1-2; D remains ambiguous. The CDR3 spans 12 residues. Between the trimmed V and J ends, which lost 0 bases and 8 bases, there was a span of 8 bases. Germline V gives CDR1 SGHRS, CDR2 YFSETQ. Written as DNA, the CDR3 is TGCGCCAGCAGCTTGGGGAGAAGGGGCTACACCTTC. Its translation is CASSLGRRGYTF.

This chain connects TRBV20-1 to TRBJ2-2; D not certain. CDR3 size: 11 residues. Germline lookup yields CDR1 DFQATT and CDR2 SNEGSKA (reference sequence). V dropped 4 bases and J dropped 13 bases, with 13 bases sitting between them. CDR3 residues: CSATDRLGLFF. The CDR3 bases are TGCAGTGCTACCGACCGTCTAGGGCTGTTTTTT.

This chain joins TRBV30 and TRBJ2-1; no clear D gene. Germline CDR1 reads GTSNPN; CDR2 reads SVGIG (reference sequence). This CDR3 contains 17 residues. V was shortened by 2 bases and J by 3 bases, with 20 bases between the two germline ends. In DNA, the CDR3 is TGTGCCTGGAGTCCAAGCGTCAGCCGCTATCTCTACAATGAGCAGTTCTTC. Amino acid sequence: CAWSPSVSRYLYNEQFF. Variable domain in full (rest from reference TRBV30 and TRBJ2-1): SQTIHQWPATLVQPVGSPLSLECTVEGTSNPNLYWYRQAAGRGLQLLFYSVGIGQISSEVPQNLSASRPQDRQFILSSKKLLLSDSGFYLCAWSPSVSRYLYNEQFFGPGTRLTVL.

The V gene is TRBV15, the J gene TRBJ2-5, with a tentative D call TRBD1 (5 bases). The CDR3 totals 13 residues. The germline V gene encodes CDR1 LNHNV and CDR2 YYDKDF (reference sequence). V was trimmed by 4 bases and J by 5 bases, leaving 11 bases between them. In DNA form, the CDR3 reads TGTGCCACCAGCATCAGGGATAGGGAGACCCAGTACTTC. It is translated as CATSIRDRETQYF.

The chain has TRBV20-1 and TRBJ2-7; unclear D gene. Trimming shortened V by 6 bases and J by 7 bases, and 10 bases separated the two germline ends. CDR1 is DFQATT, CDR2 SNEGSKA, per germline (reference sequence). The CDR3 has 10 residues. CDR3: CSATVGEQYF. In DNA, the CDR3 is TGCAGTGCGACCGTTGGGGAGCAGTACTTC.